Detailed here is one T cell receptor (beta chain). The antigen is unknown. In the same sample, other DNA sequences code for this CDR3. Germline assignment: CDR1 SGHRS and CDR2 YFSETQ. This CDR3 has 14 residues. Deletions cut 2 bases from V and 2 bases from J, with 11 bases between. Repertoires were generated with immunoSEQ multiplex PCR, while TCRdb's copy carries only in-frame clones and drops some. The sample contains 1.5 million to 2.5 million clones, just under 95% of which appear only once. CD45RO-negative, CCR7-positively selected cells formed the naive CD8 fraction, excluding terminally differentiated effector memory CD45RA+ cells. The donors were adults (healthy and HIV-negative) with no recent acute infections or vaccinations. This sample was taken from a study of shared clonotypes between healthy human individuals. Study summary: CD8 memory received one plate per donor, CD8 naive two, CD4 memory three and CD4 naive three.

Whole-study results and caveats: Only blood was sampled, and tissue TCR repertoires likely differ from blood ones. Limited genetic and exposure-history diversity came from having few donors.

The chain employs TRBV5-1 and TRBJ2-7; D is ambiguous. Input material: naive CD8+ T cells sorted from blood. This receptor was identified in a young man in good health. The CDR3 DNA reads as TGCGCCAGCAGCTTAAGGACGAGCACCTACGAGCAGTACTTC. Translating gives CASSLRTSTYEQYF. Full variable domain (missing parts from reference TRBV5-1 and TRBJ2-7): KAGVTQTPRYLIKTRGQQVTLSCSPISGHRSVSWYQQTPGQGLQFLFEYFSETQRNKGNFPGRFSGRQFSNSRSEMNVSTLELGDSALYLCASSLRTSTYEQYFGPGTRLTVT.